The clone carrying this T cell receptor (beta chain) was detected ten times or more. This entry belongs to a study of T-cell memory formation after mild COVID-19. Study overall: Largely, TCR clusters stayed within a single donor.

CDR1 SGHTA and CDR2 FQGNSA come from the germline V gene. The CDR3 is 12 amino acids. Between the trimmed V and J ends, which lost 1 base and 9 bases, there was a span of 9 bases. Libraries for TCRalpha and TCRbeta carried sample barcodes and unique molecular identifiers via 5'RACE. MiXCR, run by TCRdb on the 5' RACE reads, gives a single entry per CDR3 protein. The sample has over 450,000 distinct CDR3 sequences; about a fifth are singletons. This chain connects TRBV7-2 to TRBJ2-5, with D unresolved. The TCR was taken from an adult woman who had mild COVID-19 (a few samples of this study predate the infection). Cell type and time point are not known. Sequenced: PBMCs or a T cell subset sorted from them (not recorded which). CDR3 nucleotides: TGTGCCAGCAGCTTAGGCCCGGCCTCCCAGTACTTC. It yields the protein CASSLGPASQYF.